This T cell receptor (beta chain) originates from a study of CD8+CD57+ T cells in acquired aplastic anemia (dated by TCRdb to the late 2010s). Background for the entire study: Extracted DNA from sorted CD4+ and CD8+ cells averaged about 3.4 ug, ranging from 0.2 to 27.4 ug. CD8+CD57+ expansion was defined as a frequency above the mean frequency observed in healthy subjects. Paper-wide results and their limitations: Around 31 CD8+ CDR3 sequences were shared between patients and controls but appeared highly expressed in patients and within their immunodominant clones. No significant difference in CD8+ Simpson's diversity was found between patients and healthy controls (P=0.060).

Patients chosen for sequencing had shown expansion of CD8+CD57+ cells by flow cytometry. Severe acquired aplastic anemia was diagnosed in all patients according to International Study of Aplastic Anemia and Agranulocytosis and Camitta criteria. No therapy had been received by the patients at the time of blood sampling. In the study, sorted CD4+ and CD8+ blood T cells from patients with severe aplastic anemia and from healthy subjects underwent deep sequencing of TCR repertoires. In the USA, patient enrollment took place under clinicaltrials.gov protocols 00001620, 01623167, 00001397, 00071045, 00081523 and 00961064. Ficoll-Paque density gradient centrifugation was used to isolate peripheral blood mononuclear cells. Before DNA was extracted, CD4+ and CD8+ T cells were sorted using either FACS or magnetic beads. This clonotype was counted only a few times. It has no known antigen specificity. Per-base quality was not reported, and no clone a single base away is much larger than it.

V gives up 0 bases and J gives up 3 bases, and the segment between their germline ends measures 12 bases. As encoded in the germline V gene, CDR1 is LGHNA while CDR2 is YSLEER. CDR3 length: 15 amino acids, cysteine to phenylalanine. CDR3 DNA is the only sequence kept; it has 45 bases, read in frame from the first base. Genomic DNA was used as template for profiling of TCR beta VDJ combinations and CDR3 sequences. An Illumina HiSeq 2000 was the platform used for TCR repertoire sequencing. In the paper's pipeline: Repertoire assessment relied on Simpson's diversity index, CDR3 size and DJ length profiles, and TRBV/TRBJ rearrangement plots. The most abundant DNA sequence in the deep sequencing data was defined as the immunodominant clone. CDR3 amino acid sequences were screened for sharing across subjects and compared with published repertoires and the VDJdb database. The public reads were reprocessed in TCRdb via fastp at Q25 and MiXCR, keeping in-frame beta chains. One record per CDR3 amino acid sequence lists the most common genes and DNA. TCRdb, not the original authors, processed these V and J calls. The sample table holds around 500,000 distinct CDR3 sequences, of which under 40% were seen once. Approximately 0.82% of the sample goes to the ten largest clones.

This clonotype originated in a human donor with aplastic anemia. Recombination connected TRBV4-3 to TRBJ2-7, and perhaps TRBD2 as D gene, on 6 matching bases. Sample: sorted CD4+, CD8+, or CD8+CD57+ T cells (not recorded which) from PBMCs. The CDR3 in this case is CASSQESGGRYEQYF. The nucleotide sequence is TGCGCCAGCAGCCAAGAGTCCGGGGGTCGCTACGAGCAGTACTTC.